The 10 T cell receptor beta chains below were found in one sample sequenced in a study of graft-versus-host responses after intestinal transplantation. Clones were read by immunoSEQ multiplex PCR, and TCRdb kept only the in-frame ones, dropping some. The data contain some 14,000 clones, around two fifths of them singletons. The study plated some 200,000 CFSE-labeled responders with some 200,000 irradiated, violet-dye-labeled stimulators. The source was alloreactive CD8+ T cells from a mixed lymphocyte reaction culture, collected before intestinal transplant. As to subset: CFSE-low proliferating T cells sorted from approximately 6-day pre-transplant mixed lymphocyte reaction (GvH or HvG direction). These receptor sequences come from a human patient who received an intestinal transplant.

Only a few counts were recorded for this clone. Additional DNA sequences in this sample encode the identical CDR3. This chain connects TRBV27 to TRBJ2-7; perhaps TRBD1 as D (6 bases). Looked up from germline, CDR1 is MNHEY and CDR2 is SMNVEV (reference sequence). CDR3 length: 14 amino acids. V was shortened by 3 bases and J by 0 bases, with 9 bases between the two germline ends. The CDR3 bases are TGTGCCAGCAGTTTTGGGGGCAGCTCCTACGAGCAGTACTTC. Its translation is CASSFGGSSYEQYF.

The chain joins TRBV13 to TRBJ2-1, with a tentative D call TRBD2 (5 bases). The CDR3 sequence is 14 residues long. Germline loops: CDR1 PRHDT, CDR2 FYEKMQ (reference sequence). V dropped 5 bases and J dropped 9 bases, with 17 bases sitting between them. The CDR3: CASSTEVVGGEQFF. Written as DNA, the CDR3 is TGTGCCAGCAGCACCGAGGTTGTTGGAGGTGAGCAGTTCTTC. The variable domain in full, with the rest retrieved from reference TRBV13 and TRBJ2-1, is AAGVIQSPRHLIKEKRETATLKCYPIPRHDTVYWYQQGPGQDPQFLISFYEKMQSDKGSIPDRFSAQQFSDYHSELNMSSLELGDSALYFCASSTEVVGGEQFFGPGTRLTVL.

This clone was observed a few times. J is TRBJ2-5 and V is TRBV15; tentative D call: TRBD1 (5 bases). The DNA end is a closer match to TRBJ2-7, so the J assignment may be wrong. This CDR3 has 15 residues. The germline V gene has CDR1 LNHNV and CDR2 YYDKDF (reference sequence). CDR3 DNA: TGTGCCACCAGCAGAGATAGGGGTTTCAACTACGAGCAGTACTTC. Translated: CATSRDRGFNYEQYF.

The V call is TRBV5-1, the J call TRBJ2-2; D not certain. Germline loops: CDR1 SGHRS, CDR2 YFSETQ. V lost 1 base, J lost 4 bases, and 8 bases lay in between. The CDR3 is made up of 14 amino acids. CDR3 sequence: CASSLSPGTGELFF. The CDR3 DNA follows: TGCGCCAGCAGCTTGAGTCCCGGCACCGGGGAGCTGTTTTTT.

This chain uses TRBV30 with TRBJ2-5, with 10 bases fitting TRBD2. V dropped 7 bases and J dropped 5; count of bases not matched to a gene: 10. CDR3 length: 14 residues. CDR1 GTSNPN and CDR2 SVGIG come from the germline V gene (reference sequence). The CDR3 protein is CALTGTSEGETQYF. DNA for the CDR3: TGTGCCTTGACCGGGACTAGCGAAGGGGAGACCCAGTACTTC.

The CDR3 protein is CASSLGGVTETQYF. The CDR3 DNA reads as TGTGCCAGCAGTTTAGGCGGGGTGACGGAGACCCAGTACTTC. V and J are TRBV28 and TRBJ2-5; weak D call: TRBD2 (6 bases). The CDR3 is made up of 14 amino acids. CDR1 MDHEN and CDR2 SYDVKM come from the germline V gene. Deletions cut 2 bases from V and 5 bases from J, with 12 bases between.

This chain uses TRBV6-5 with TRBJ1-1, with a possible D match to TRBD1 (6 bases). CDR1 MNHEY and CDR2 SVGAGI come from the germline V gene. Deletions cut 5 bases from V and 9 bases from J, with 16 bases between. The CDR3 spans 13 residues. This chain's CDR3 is CASSEPTGFQAFF. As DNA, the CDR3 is TGTGCCAGCAGTGAACCCACAGGGTTCCAAGCTTTCTTT.

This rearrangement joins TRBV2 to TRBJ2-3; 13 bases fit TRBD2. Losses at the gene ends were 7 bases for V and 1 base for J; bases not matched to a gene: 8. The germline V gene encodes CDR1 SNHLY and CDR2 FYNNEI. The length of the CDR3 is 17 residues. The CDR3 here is CASTGLAGAPRTDTQYF. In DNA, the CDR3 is TGTGCCAGCACCGGACTAGCGGGAGCCCCCCGCACAGATACGCAGTATTTT.

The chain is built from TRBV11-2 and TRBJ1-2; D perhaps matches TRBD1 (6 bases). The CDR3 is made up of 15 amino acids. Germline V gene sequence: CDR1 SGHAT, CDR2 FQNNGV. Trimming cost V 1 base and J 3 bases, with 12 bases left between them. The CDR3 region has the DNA TGTGCCAGCAGCTTAGGTTTTGGGGGCCACTATGGCTACACCTTC. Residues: CASSLGFGGHYGYTF. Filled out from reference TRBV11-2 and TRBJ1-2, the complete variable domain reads EAGVAQSPRYKIIEKRQSVAFWCNPISGHATLYWYQQILGQGPKLLIQFQNNGVVDDSQLPKDRFSAERLKGVDSTLKIQPAKLEDSAVYLCASSLGFGGHYGYTFGSGTRLTVV.

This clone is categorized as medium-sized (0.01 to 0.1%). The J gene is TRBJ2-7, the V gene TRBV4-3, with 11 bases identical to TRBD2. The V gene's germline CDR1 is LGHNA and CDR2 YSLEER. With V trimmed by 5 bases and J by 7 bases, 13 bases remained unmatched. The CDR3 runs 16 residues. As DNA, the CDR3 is TGCGCCAGCAGCGAGTCTAGCGGGGGGCCCAGGGGGGAGCAGTACTTC. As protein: CASSESSGGPRGEQYF.